This TCR beta chain emerged from a study of blood T cell repertoires in COVID-19 (dated by TCRdb to 2020 to 2021). Study-level background: Collaborator samples came from the United States, Italy and Spain and covered acute and convalescent phases of COVID-19. The prospective study material was composed of cDNA or gDNA derived from T cells, B-cell-depleted T cells, or PBMCs. The dataset comprised deeply sampled blood TCRbeta repertoires from subjects exposed to, actively infected with, or recovered from COVID-19. The repertoires were released in a freely available public database meant as a resource for research on the immune response to SARS-CoV-2. The samples were drawn from two sources: the first 160 participants of the ongoing ImmuneRACE study, and 950 to 1,500 subjects contributed by 6 global collaborators. Nearly every sample came with metadata listing a de-identified subject ID, COVID-19 status, age in years and sex. Where available, HLA class I and class II types were obtained from metadata supplied by the sample provider rather than from assay-based typing.

TCRbeta CDR3 regions were amplified from genomic DNA by means of the immunoSEQ Assay, a bias-controlled multiplex PCR. The original methods were these. The number of nucleated cells in each sample was estimated from the amplification of reference gene primers within the assay. To quantify the absolute abundance of each unique TCRbeta CDR3 rearrangement, sequence reads were collapsed and filtered. For each sample, productive Simpson clonality was calculated by taking the square root of Simpson's diversity index across productive rearrangements. The source is immuneACCESS, and TCRdb retained only in-frame sequences with V and J called. Part of the clones is not carried over; for the studies checked, unresolved V genes explain less than half of this, and the remainder is unexplained. V and J calls plus clone size are reproduced from that table; the DNA served to infer D and trimming. The sample yields 220,000 or so clones; 80% to 90% were counted once. The top ten constitute 4.5% to 5.5% of the sample.

What the authors observed across the whole study: The quantity of clinical and demographic metadata differed by source and by participant and was supplied without curation.

Another Seattle source contributed samples from volunteer blood donors who had recovered from COVID-19. The collaborating institutions used their own protocols to collect whole blood in K2EDTA tubes. For TCRbeta analysis, collaborator samples were shipped as frozen whole blood, as isolated PBMCs, or as DNA extracted from either sample type. About this clone: No antigen is known for it. No base qualities exist here, and no much larger clone lies one base off it.

V was cut back by 1 base and J by 1 base, leaving a gap of 8 bases between them. The CDR3, cysteine through phenylalanine, is 14 amino acids long. CDR3 DNA only is kept here, 42 bases in frame from base 1. Per the germline V gene, SGHRS is the CDR1 and YFSETQ is the CDR2. The sample consisted of peripheral blood. The TCR originated in an older woman who had recovered from COVID-19. The chain joins TRBV5-1 to TRBJ1-1; the D gene cannot be named for sure. DNA sequence: TGCGCCAGCAGCTTGACAGATCAGAACACTGAAGCTTTCTTT. Its amino acids are CASSLTDQNTEAFF.